One sample yielded the 22 T cell receptor beta chains listed below, sequenced in a study of patients and donors after allogeneic stem cell transplantation. TCRdb reprocessed the RT-PCR reads with MiXCR, giving one entry per CDR3 protein. The sample includes tens of thousands of distinct CDR3 sequences, around 48% of them seen just once. Material for sequencing was blood, either unsorted or a sorted T cell fraction (not recorded which). These receptor sequences come from a human donor who was either an allogeneic HSCT recipient or a stem cell or donor lymphocyte infusion donor (not recorded which). It is not recorded whose cells these are; they may come from a transplant donor.

J is TRBJ2-3 and V is TRBV7-9; D is undetermined. The CDR3 totals 14 residues. CDR1 and CDR2 (germline): SEHNR, FQNEAQ (reference sequence). V was shortened by 5 bases and J by 0 bases, with 9 bases between the two germline ends. The CDR3 bases are TGTGCCAGCAGCCCCACATGGAGCACAGATACGCAGTATTTT. Translating gives CASSPTWSTDTQYF.

V and J are TRBV7-9 and TRBJ1-2, with no clear D. There are 14 residues in the CDR3. V was shortened by 5 bases and J by 3 bases, with 13 bases between the two germline ends. Germline V gives CDR1 SEHNR, CDR2 FQNEAQ (reference sequence). CDR3: CASSVGPTHYGYTF. The CDR3 coding sequence is TGTGCCAGCAGCGTAGGGCCCACACACTATGGCTACACCTTC.

V and J are TRBV28 and TRBJ2-1, with TRBD2 identical over 13 bases. This CDR3 is built from 16 residues. Per germline, CDR1 MDHEN and CDR2 SYDVKM. The J segment lost 8 bases and the V segment lost 0 bases, leaving 4 bases of the junction unmatched. CDR3 sequence: CASSLWTSGRLDEQFF. The CDR3 coding sequence is TGTGCCAGCAGTTTATGGACTAGCGGGAGGCTCGATGAGCAGTTCTTC.

The rearrangement links TRBV28 to TRBJ1-5, with D unresolved. There are 16 residues in the CDR3. The germline V and J ends were trimmed by 9 bases and 2 bases, with 20 bases remaining between them. CDR1 MDHEN and CDR2 SYDVKM come from the germline V gene. DNA for the CDR3: TGTGCCAGGATCATCTACTCAAAGTGTGGCAATCAGCCCCAGCATTTT. Translated, it gives CARIIYSKCGNQPQHF.

This clonotype was seen a handful of times. This chain links TRBV29-1 with TRBJ1-1; a weak D match, TRBD1 (6 bases). CDR1 is SQVTM and CDR2 is ANQGSEA in the germline V gene. Trimming pared 6 bases from V and 1 base from J, leaving 12 bases between. The CDR3 spans 13 residues. The CDR3: CSVGATANTEAFF. The CDR3 coding sequence is TGCAGCGTGGGGGCGACAGCGAACACTGAAGCTTTCTTT.

The chain uses TRBV20-1 and TRBJ1-3; a weak D match, TRBD1 (5 bases). V was trimmed by 6 bases and J by 0 bases, leaving 12 bases between them. The CDR3 consists of 14 residues. Germline V lookup: CDR1 DFQATT, CDR2 SNEGSKA (reference sequence). CDR3 bases: TGCAGTGCCCACGGGACGGGCTCTGGAAACACCATATATTTT. It translates to CSAHGTGSGNTIYF.

V gene TRBV5-1 combines with J gene TRBJ1-2, with TRBD1 identical over 8 bases. V dropped 4 bases and J dropped 3; count of bases not matched to a gene: 8. Germline lookup yields CDR1 SGHRS and CDR2 YFSETQ. The CDR3 spans 15 residues. As DNA, the CDR3 is TGCGCCAGCAGCGTAACTACGACAGGGGACTATGGCTACACCTTC. Translation gives CASSVTTTGDYGYTF.

The V gene is TRBV12-3 or TRBV12-4, the J gene TRBJ2-4; D not certain. This CDR3 is 13 amino acids long. The V end was cut by 6 bases, the J end by 4 bases, with 10 bases between. For the CDR3, the DNA is TGTGCCAGCAGCCCAACTATGAAAAACATTCAGTACTTC. It translates to CASSPTMKNIQYF.

The genes are TRBV29-1 and TRBJ1-5, with D hard to call. The germline V and J ends were trimmed by 0 bases and 2 bases, with 5 bases remaining between them. Germline CDR1 and CDR2: SQVTM and ANQGSEA. The CDR3 contains 13 residues. The CDR3 DNA is TGCAGCGTTGAAGATGGGGGCAATCAGCCCCAGCATTTT. Protein product: CSVEDGGNQPQHF.

This clonotype showed up many times. The J gene is TRBJ1-1, the V gene TRBV28, with D perhaps matching TRBD1 (6 bases). The CDR3 is 14 amino acids. The V gene lost 4 bases and the J gene lost 5 bases, with 14 bases spanning the gap. Germline CDR1 reads MDHEN; CDR2 reads SYDVKM. The CDR3: CASSSQQGLTEAFF. The CDR3 DNA follows: TGTGCCAGCAGTTCCCAACAGGGTTTGACTGAAGCTTTCTTT.

The chain carries TRBV4-2 and TRBJ1-1; D not resolved. Germline CDR1 is LGHNA and CDR2 is YNFKEQ. V lost 4 bases to trimming and J lost 3 bases, with 9 bases between them. The CDR3 contains 13 residues. CDR3 region: CASSPPTYTEAFF. The CDR3 region has the DNA TGTGCCAGCAGCCCTCCTACTTACACTGAAGCTTTCTTT.

This rearrangement joins TRBV20-1 to TRBJ1-1; TRBD1 aligns across 11 bases. Germline V gene lookup returns CDR1 DFQATT and CDR2 SNEGSKA (reference sequence). J gave up 0 bases and V 5 bases, and 5 bases lay outside the gene matches. This CDR3 comprises 15 residues. In nucleotides, the CDR3 is TGCAGTGCTCCTAGGACAGGGGGCCTGAACACTGAAGCTTTCTTT. This codes for CSAPRTGGLNTEAFF.

This chain connects TRBV20-1 to TRBJ1-6; a weak D match, TRBD1 (5 bases). Germline V lookup: CDR1 DFQATT, CDR2 SNEGSKA (reference sequence). The V end was cut by 3 bases, the J end by 14 bases, with 17 bases between. The CDR3 contains 13 residues. CDR3: CSASGDRRSALHF. CDR3 in DNA: TGCAGTGCTAGCGGGGACCGGAGGAGTGCCCTCCACTTT.

V gene TRBV5-1 combines with J gene TRBJ1-2; 9 positions agree with TRBD1. Germline V lookup: CDR1 SGHRS, CDR2 YFSETQ. The CDR3 has 15 residues. Germline trimming cut 0 bases from V and 3 bases from J; bases unmatched to any gene: 3. CDR3 coding DNA: TGCGCCAGCAGCTTGGCTGGGACAGGGCACTATGGCTACACCTTC. This sequence encodes CASSLAGTGHYGYTF.

The chain is built from TRBV15 and TRBJ1-5; TRBD1 might be the D (5 bases). V gave up 4 bases and J gave up 3 bases, with 16 bases separating them. CDR1 and CDR2 from the germline V gene are LNHNV and YYDKDF (reference sequence). The CDR3 runs 16 residues. This CDR3 is CATSTQGGRDNQPQHF. DNA of the CDR3: TGTGCCACCAGCACCCAGGGCGGAAGGGACAATCAGCCCCAGCATTTT.

In its sample, this clonotype was seen a few times. This sequence joins TRBV5-1 and TRBJ1-2; D is unresolved. V lost 0 bases to trimming and J lost 4 bases, with 10 bases between them. The CDR3 length is 14 residues. Germline lookup yields CDR1 SGHRS and CDR2 YFSETQ. CDR3 DNA: TGCGCCAGCAGCTTGGCCGCGACGGTCTATGGCTACACCTTC. Translated: CASSLAATVYGYTF.

This clonotype was counted at least ten times. This chain joins TRBV5-1 and TRBJ1-1; no definite D call. V was trimmed by 1 base and J by 0 bases, leaving 7 bases between them. Germline CDR1 reads SGHRS; CDR2 reads YFSETQ. This CDR3 is 14 amino acids long. CDR3 protein: CASSLSSMNTEAFF. As DNA, the CDR3 is TGCGCCAGCAGCTTGTCGTCAATGAACACTGAAGCTTTCTTT.

There are a few counts of this clonotype. The V gene is TRBV12-3 or TRBV12-4, the J gene TRBJ1-5; 8 bases agree with TRBD1. After removal of 5 bases from V and 2 bases from J, the junction contained 2 bases not matched to a gene. This CDR3 is 14 amino acids long. The CDR3 protein is CASSETGGNQPQHF. The CDR3 bases are TGTGCCAGCAGTGAGACAGGGGGCAATCAGCCCCAGCATTTT.

The chain recombines TRBV4-2 with TRBJ1-2; possibly TRBD1 for D (6 bases). The CDR3 consists of 15 residues. The V end lost 1 base, the J end lost 8 bases, and 17 bases lay between the germline ends. The V gene's germline CDR1 is LGHNA and CDR2 YNFKEQ. This CDR3 is CASSQARGMAGGYTF. CDR3 nucleotides: TGTGCCAGCAGCCAAGCCAGGGGAATGGCGGGGGGCTACACCTTC.

The V gene is TRBV4-1, the J gene TRBJ2-7, with D perhaps matching TRBD2 (6 bases). The CDR3 runs to 15 residues. Trimming left V 0 bases short and J 4 bases short, with 13 bases between. Germline values: CDR1 MGHRA, CDR2 YSYEKL. Written as DNA, the CDR3 is TGCGCCAGCAGCCAAGAAACTAGCACTCTTTACGAGCAGTACTTC. Amino acids: CASSQETSTLYEQYF.

The V gene is TRBV5-1, the J gene TRBJ1-5; the D gene is possibly TRBD1 (6 bases). Germline loops: CDR1 SGHRS, CDR2 YFSETQ. CDR3 length equals 15 residues. With 0 bases removed from V and 3 bases from J, the gap between germline ends came to 10 bases. The CDR3 region is CASSLEGGANQPQHF. In nucleotides, the CDR3 is TGCGCCAGCAGCTTGGAAGGGGGGGCCAATCAGCCCCAGCATTTT.

The rearrangement joins TRBV5-6 to TRBJ2-7, with 11 positions matching TRBD2. Germline V CDR1 and CDR2: SGHDT, YYEEEE. Trimming at V came to 2 bases and at J to 2 bases, leaving 3 bases not matched to a gene. This CDR3 has 15 residues. The CDR3 sequence is CASSLTSGRAYEQYF. DNA for the CDR3: TGTGCCAGCAGCTTAACTAGCGGGAGAGCCTACGAGCAGTACTTC.